Presented here are 8 T cell receptor beta chains from one specimen sequenced in a study of post-analysis software for immune sequencing data (dated by TCRdb to between 2015 and 2017). These receptors lack a known antigen. General findings and caveats noted by the study authors: Significantly higher frequencies in patients than in controls were found for roughly 5 TRBV segments, including TRBV5-6, TRBV5-1 and TRBV20-1.

Libraries were constructed by PCR. TCRdb records Illumina HiSeq 2500 as the sequencer. Unique molecular identifiers were incorporated into TCR beta cDNA libraries to reduce PCR and sequencing biases. Through fastp at Q25 and MiXCR, TCRdb rebuilt clones from the public reads, retaining in-frame beta chains. Identical CDR3 protein sequences are pooled into one entry, listed with their most common genes and DNA. In this sample the table shows roughly 670,000 distinct CDR3 sequences, around 60% of which occur a single time. About 11% of the sample goes to the ten largest clones. Material: blood. These receptors all stem from a girl aged 2 to 10 with multiple sclerosis.

This rearrangement joins TRBV5-1 to TRBJ1-2; 9 nucleotides match TRBD1. CDR3 length: 14 amino acids. Germline V gene lookup returns CDR1 SGHRS and CDR2 YFSETQ. Unmatched junction bases numbered 7, after V lost 4 bases and J lost 6 bases. The CDR3 spells CASSPSGTGHGYTF. In nucleotides, the CDR3 is TGCGCCAGCAGCCCCTCCGGGACAGGGCATGGCTACACCTTC.

The chain has TRBV12-3 or TRBV12-4 and TRBJ2-7, with D maybe TRBD2 (5 bases). The CDR3 length is 14 residues. V gave up 4 bases and J gave up 4 bases, with 14 bases separating them. In DNA, the CDR3 is TGTGCCAGCAGTTCCACGACGACGGGATACGAGCAGTACTTC. Amino acid sequence: CASSSTTTGYEQYF.

The chain recombines TRBV7-2 with TRBJ2-7, with 12 positions matching TRBD2. Germline V gene data show CDR1 as SGHTA and CDR2 as FQGNSA. The junction had 7 bases not matched to a gene; V was cut back by 4 bases and J by 6 bases. The CDR3 consists of 15 residues. CDR3 DNA sequence: TGTGCCAGCAGCTACCGACTAGCGGGAGAATCCGAGCAGTACTTC. This gives the protein CASSYRLAGESEQYF.

The chain couples TRBV9 to TRBJ2-5, with unresolved D. V was trimmed by 0 bases and J by 4 bases, leaving 10 bases between them. The CDR3 has 14 amino acids. CDR1 SGDLS and CDR2 YYNGEE come from the germline V gene. DNA of the CDR3: TGTGCCAGCAGCGTAGATGTATTTGGAGAGACCCAGTACTTC. It specifies CASSVDVFGETQYF.

The chain joins TRBV2 to TRBJ2-7; a weak D match, TRBD2 (5 bases). This CDR3 contains 14 residues. V was cut by 2 bases and J by 3 bases, with 11 bases left in between. From germline, CDR1 is SNHLY and CDR2 FYNNEI. The CDR3 here is CASSEFRGNYEQYF. DNA of the CDR3: TGTGCCAGCAGTGAATTTCGGGGAAACTACGAGCAGTACTTC.

The chain carries TRBV12-3 or TRBV12-4 and TRBJ2-1; D is ambiguous. Trimming pared 7 bases from V and 4 bases from J, leaving 20 bases between. This CDR3 spans 16 amino acids. The CDR3 DNA reads as TGTGCCAGCACCCTGGGCGCGCAGTCCGGATACAATGAGCAGTTCTTC. This codes for CASTLGAQSGYNEQFF.

The chain links TRBV27 to TRBJ2-1; 9 positions match TRBD1. The V gene end was trimmed by 5 bases and the J gene end by 1 base; junction bases not matched to a gene: 6. The CDR3 runs 16 residues. Germline CDR1 reads MNHEY; CDR2 reads SMNVEV (reference sequence). The CDR3 reads CASSPRDRASYNEQFF. The CDR3 region has the DNA TGTGCCAGCAGTCCCCGGGACAGGGCGTCCTACAATGAGCAGTTCTTC.

The chain joins TRBV5-1 to TRBJ2-3; 10 bases fit TRBD1. The V and J ends lost 9 bases and 1 base, in that order; junction bases with no gene match: 5. The CDR3 consists of 14 residues. Per germline, CDR1 SGHRS and CDR2 YFSETQ. CDR3 DNA: TGCGCCACCTCTGGGACAGGGGGCACAGATACGCAGTATTTT. As protein: CATSGTGGTDTQYF. Variable domain in full (rest from reference TRBV5-1 and TRBJ2-3): KAGVTQTPRYLIKTRGQQVTLSCSPISGHRSVSWYQQTPGQGLQFLFEYFSETQRNKGNFPGRFSGRQFSNSRSEMNVSTLELGDSALYLCATSGTGGTDTQYFGPGTRLTVL.